This T cell receptor (beta chain) was obtained from a study of shared clonotypes between healthy human individuals. Study-level information: Donors had three CD4 naive, three CD4 memory, two CD8 naive and one CD8 memory plate apiece. Study-level points and caveats: A few donors had about 5% of their naive CD4 clonotypes in common.

This CDR3 is built from 16 residues. V lost 4 bases and J lost 5; bases outside the gene matches: 11. The V gene's germline CDR1 is SGHNT and CDR2 YYREEE (reference sequence). Details on this clone: Its antigen is undetermined.

Libraries were prepared by immunoSEQ multiplex PCR; TCRdb keeps only in-frame clonotypes and omits some of them. The sample holds about a million clones, about 70% seen once. The rearrangement uses TRBV5-4 and TRBJ2-7; 11 bases are a match to TRBD1. The sequence was obtained from a man aged 18-30 years in good health. The sequencing input was memory CD4+ T cells sorted from blood. The subset: CD45RA-negative fraction. The CDR3 here is CASSPSVDRGLNEQYF. The CDR3 DNA reads TGTGCCAGCAGCCCATCGGTGGACAGGGGGCTGAACGAGCAGTACTTC.